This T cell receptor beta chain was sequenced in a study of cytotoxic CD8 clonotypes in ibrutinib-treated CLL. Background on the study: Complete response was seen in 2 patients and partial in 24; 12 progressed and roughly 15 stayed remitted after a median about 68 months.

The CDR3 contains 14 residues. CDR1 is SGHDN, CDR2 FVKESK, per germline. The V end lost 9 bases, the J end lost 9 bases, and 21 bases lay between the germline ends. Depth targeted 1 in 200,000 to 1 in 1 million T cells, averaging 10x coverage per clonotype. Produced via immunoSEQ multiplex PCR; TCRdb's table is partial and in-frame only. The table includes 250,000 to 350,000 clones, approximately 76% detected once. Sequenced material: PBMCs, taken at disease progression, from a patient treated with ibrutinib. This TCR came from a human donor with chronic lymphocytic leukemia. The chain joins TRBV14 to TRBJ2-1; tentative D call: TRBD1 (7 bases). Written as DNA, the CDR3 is TGTGCCAGGACAGGGTGGCGGGAAAGGAGTGAGCAGTTCTTC. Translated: CARTGWRERSEQFF.